This T cell receptor (beta chain) stems from a study of cytomegalovirus exposure and HLA in healthy donors. Findings and caveats of the study: Beyond CMV serostatus, there was no information to go on about immune exposure.

CDR3 length equals 15 residues. V lost 0 bases and J lost 5; bases outside the gene matches: 7. Germline V gene lookup returns CDR1 SGDLS and CDR2 YYNGEE. With respect to this clone: What it binds is unknown.

Both 60 Vbeta primers and 13 Jbeta primers went into the PCR. The data were produced by immunoSEQ multiplex PCR, yet TCRdb's version contains in-frame clones alone and is incomplete. The sample gives under 200,000 clones, 80% to 85% of which show up once; about 1.9% is in the top ten. This chain links TRBV9 with TRBJ1-2; 7 bases line up with TRBD1. The sequence derives from a human donor in good health. Sequenced sample: PBMCs. The CDR3: CASSVAGQARYGYTF. CDR3 DNA: TGTGCCAGCAGCGTAGCCGGACAGGCTAGATATGGCTACACCTTC. Full variable domain (missing parts from reference TRBV9 and TRBJ1-2): DSGVTQTPKHLITATGQRVTLRCSPRSGDLSVYWYQQSLDQGLQFLIQYYNGEERAKGNILERFSAQQFPDLHSELNLSSLELGDSALYFCASSVAGQARYGYTFGSGTRLTVV.